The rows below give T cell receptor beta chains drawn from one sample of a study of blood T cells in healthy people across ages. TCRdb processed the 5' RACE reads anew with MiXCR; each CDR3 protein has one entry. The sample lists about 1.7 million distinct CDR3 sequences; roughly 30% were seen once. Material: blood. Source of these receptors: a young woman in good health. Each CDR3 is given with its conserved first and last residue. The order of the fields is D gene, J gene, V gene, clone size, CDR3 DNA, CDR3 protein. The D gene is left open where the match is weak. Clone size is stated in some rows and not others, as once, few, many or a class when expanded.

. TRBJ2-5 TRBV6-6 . TGTGCCAGCAGTCAGTCCCAGGGGTCGAAGACCCAGTACTTC CASSQSQGSKTQYF
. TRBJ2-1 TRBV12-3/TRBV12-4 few TGTGCCAGCAGGTTCAGGACTGAGCAGTTCTTC CASRFRTEQFF
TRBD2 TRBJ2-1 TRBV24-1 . TGTGCCACCAGTGATTCTGGGGGGGGAGCGGCTACCTACAATGAGCAGTTCTTC CATSDSGGGAATYNEQFF
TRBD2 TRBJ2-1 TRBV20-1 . TGCAGTGTTTGGACTAGCGGGGGGGGGTACAATGAGCAGTTCTTC CSVWTSGGGYNEQFF
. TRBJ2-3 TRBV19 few TGTGCCAGTATCGGTGATACGCAGTATTTT CASIGDTQYF
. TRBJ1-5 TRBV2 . TGTGCCAGCACCACATTGACAGTCAATCAGCCCCAGCATTTT CASTTLTVNQPQHF
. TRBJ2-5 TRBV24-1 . TGTGCCACCAGTGATTTGCCGGGAGAGACCCAGTACTTC CATSDLPGETQYF
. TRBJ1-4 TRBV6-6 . TGTGCCAGCAGTCCAGGACGGCAGAATGAAAAACTGTTTTTT CASSPGRQNEKLFF
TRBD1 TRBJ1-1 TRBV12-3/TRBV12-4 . TGTGCCAGCAGTTTAGCAGGGGGCCCGGTAGGCACTGAAGCTTTCTTT CASSLAGGPVGTEAFF
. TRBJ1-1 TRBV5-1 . TGCGCCAGCAGCTTGGCCCTATTCCGGGGCGCTGAAGCTTTCTTT CASSLALFRGAEAFF
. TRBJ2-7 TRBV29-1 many TGCAGCGTTGAAGACCGGAGGGGGGACGAGCAGTACTTC CSVEDRRGDEQYF
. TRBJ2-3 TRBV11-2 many TGTGCCAGCATGGGGGCGACCACAGATACGCAGTATTTT CASMGATTDTQYF
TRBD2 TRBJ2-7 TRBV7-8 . TGTGCCAGCAGCTTCCCGCCTAGCGGTCCCTACGAGCAGTACTTC CASSFPPSGPYEQYF
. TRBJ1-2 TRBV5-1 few TGCGCCAGCAGCAAGGAACGGACCGGAGAAGGCTACACCTTC CASSKERTGEGYTF
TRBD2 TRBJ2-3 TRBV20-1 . TGCAGTGCCCAAGCGGGAACAAGGGATACGCAGTATTTT CSAQAGTRDTQYF
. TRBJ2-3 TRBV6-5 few TGTGCCAGCAGACACACCGTAGCAACCACAGATACGCAGTATTTT CASRHTVATTDTQYF
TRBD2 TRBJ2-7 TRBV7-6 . TGTGCCAGTACCGCAACTAGCGGGGGTTACGAGCAGTACTTC CASTATSGGYEQYF
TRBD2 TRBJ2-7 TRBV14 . TGTGCCAGCAGCCAACTTAGGGGAGGGTACGGGCAGTACTTC CASSQLRGGYGQYF
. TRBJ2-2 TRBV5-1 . TGCGCCAGCAGCTTGGAGGGGGTTCGGGACACCGGGGAGCTGTTTTTT CASSLEGVRDTGELFF
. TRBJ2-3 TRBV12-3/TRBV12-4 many TGCGCCAGCAGCTTTGGTAGAACAGATACGCAGTATTTT CASSFGRTDTQYF
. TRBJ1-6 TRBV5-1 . TGCGCCAGCAGGCGGCGGCAAGATAATTCACCCCTCCACTTT CASRRRQDNSPLHF
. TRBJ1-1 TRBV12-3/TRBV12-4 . TGTGCCAGCAGACCCGAAGGGGGGCGCAGGAACACTGAAGCTTTCTTT CASRPEGGRRNTEAFF
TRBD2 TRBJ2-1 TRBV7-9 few TGTGCCAGCAGCCTCTTAGCGGGAAGCAATGAGCAGTTCTTC CASSLLAGSNEQFF
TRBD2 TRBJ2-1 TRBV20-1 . TGCAGTGCTAGAGATATGTCGGCGGGGACTAGCCGCTCCTACAATGAGCAGTTCTTC CSARDMSAGTSRSYNEQFF
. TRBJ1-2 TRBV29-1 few TGCAGCGTTGAAGATCGCAGGGATGGCTACACCTTC CSVEDRRDGYTF
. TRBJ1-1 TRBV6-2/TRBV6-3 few TGTGCCAGCAGTTACCCTAGCGCAGGAAACACTGAAGCTTTCTTT CASSYPSAGNTEAFF
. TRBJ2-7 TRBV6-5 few TGTGCCAGCAGTTATAGGGGGGCCTCCTACAATGAGCAGTACTTC CASSYRGASYNEQYF
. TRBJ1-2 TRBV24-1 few TGTGCCACCAGTGATTCCCAAACAGCCTATGGCTACACCTTC CATSDSQTAYGYTF
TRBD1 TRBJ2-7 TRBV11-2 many TGTGCCAGCAGCCACCCCGGGGGGACAGGGGGGTTTGAGCAGTACTTC CASSHPGGTGGFEQYF
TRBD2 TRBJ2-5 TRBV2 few TGTGCCAGCAGATGGACTAGCGGGAGTGAGACCCAGTACTTC CASRWTSGSETQYF
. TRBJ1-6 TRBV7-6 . TGTGCCAGCAGCTTAGCGGATGCCGCGGCCCCCCACTTT CASSLADAAAPHF
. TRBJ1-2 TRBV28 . TGTGCCAGCAGTTCAGGGGACGGCAACAGGGGCTACACCTTC CASSSGDGNRGYTF
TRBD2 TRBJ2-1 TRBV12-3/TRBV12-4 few TGTGCCAGCAGCTCCCGGACTAGCGGGAGCTATGAGCAGTTCTTC CASSSRTSGSYEQFF
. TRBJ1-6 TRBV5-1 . TGCGCCAGCAGCTTGGCCCCCGTGGGGTCCCGGAGGAAAAGCTCCTATAATTCACCCCTCCACTTT CASSLAPVGSRRKSSYNSPLHF
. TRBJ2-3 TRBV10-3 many TGTGCCATCAGTGCGGTCTTGTCAACAGATACGCAGTATTTT CAISAVLSTDTQYF
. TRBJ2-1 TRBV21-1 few TGTGCCAGCAGCAAAGTCCCCGGAGACAGCGGGTGTTGGGAGCAGTTCTTC CASSKVPGDSGCWEQFF
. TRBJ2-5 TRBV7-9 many TGTGCCAGCAGCAGAACGGGGCAGGGTGAAACGGAGACCCAGTACTTC CASSRTGQGETETQYF
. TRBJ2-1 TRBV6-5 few TGTGCCAGCAGTTACTTAAATAGGTTGGATGAGCAGTTCTTC CASSYLNRLDEQFF